The clone carrying this TCR beta chain has just one count. Clones were sequenced by immunoSEQ multiplex PCR, and TCRdb holds only the in-frame ones, with some missing. The table lists tens of thousands of clones, around 94% of them singletons, with about 25% in the top ten. The CDR3 has 14 residues. The germline CDR1 and CDR2 sequences are WSHSY and SAAADI. J was trimmed by 5 bases and V by 7 bases; bases with no gene match: 8. The entry originates in a study of T cell clones after liver transplantation. Study-level background: Apart from a few HCV-positive recipients, transplants were for non-autoimmune, non-viral reasons. Draws occurred before transplant, before withdrawal, and after complete or failed withdrawal.

The rearrangement links TRBV10-2 to TRBJ2-1; 7 bases agree with TRBD2. The sample in question was CD8+ T cells from blood, obtained 12 months after liver transplant. The source of this sequence is a human patient who received a liver transplant. The graft donor may account for some of the T cells. The chain's CDR3 is CASILGTNNNEQFF. The CDR3, as DNA: TGCGCCAGCATCCTCGGGACTAACAACAATGAGCAGTTCTTC.